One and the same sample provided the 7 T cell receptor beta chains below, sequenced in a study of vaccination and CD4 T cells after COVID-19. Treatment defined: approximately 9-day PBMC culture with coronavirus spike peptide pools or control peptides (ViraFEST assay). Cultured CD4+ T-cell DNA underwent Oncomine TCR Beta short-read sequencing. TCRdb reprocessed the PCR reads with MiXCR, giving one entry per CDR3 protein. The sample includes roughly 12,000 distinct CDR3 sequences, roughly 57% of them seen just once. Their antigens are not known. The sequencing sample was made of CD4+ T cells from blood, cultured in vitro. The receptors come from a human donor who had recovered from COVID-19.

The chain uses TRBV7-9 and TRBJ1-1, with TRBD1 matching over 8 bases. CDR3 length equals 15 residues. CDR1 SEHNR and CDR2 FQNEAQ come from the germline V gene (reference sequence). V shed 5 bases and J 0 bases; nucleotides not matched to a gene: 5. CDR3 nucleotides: TGTGCCAGCAGCCTAAGACAGGGGCTGAACACTGAAGCTTTCTTT. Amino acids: CASSLRQGLNTEAFF.

CDR3 sequence: CASSLIGNYGYTF. The DNA for the CDR3 is TGTGCCAGCAGCTTAATCGGGAACTATGGCTACACCTTC. V usage is TRBV7-3 and J usage is TRBJ1-2, with unresolved D. The CDR3 sequence is 13 residues long. Between the trimmed V and J ends, which lost 1 base and 2 bases, there was a span of 5 bases. The germline V gene has CDR1 SGHTA and CDR2 FQGTGA.

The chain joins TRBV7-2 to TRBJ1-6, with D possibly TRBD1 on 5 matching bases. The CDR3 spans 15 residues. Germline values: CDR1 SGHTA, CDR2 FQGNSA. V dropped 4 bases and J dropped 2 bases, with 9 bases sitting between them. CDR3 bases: TGTGCCAGCAGCTCCCGACAGACCTATAATTCACCCCTCCACTTT. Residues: CASSSRQTYNSPLHF.

This CDR3 is CASSPTRATTDTQYF. DNA for the CDR3: TGTGCCAGCAGCCCCACTAGGGCAACTACAGATACGCAGTATTTT. The gene calls are TRBV28 and TRBJ2-3; D may be TRBD2 (5 bases). The V end lost 6 bases, the J end lost 3 bases, and 16 bases lay between the germline ends. The CDR3 has 15 residues. Germline V gene lookup returns CDR1 MDHEN and CDR2 SYDVKM.

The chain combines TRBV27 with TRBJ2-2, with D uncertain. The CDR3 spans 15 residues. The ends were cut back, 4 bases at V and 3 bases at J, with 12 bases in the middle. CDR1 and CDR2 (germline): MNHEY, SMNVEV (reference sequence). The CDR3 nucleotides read TGTGCCAGCAGTTGGTCCCTCCCAGACACCGGGGAGCTGTTTTTT. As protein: CASSWSLPDTGELFF.

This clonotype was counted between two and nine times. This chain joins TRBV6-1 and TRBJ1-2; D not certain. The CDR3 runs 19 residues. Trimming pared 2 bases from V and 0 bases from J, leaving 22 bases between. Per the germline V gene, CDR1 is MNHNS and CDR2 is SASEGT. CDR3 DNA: TGTGCCAGCAGTGAATTGTTGTACAAGGCGAGCCGATCTAACTATGGCTACACCTTC. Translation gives CASSELLYKASRSNYGYTF.

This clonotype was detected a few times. CDR3 DNA: TGTGCCAGCAGCGCGGACGGCAGCAATCAGCCCCAGCATTTT. This translates into CASSADGSNQPQHF. The chain couples TRBV7-2 to TRBJ1-5; D uncertain. Germline CDR1 reads SGHTA; CDR2 reads FQGNSA. The CDR3 is 14 amino acids. The V end lost 5 bases, the J end lost 1 base, and 9 bases lay between the germline ends. Full variable domain (remainder filled in from reference TRBV7-2 and TRBJ1-5): GAGVSQSPSNKVTEKGKDVELRCDPISGHTALYWYRQSLGQGLEFLIYFQGNSAPDKSGLPSDRFSAERTGGSVSTLTIQRTQQEDSAVYLCASSADGSNQPQHFGDGTRLSIL.